These 30 T cell receptor beta chains originate from one sample sequenced in a study of cytomegalovirus exposure and HLA in healthy donors. It was with 60 Vbeta and 13 Jbeta primers that the PCR ran. Sequenced by immunoSEQ multiplex PCR; TCRdb stores in-frame clones only, minus some. The sample contains roughly 150,000 clones, 70% to 80% of which appear only once. Sequencing input: PBMCs. These receptors were obtained from a woman between 35 and 50 years old in good health and CMV-seronegative.

V gene TRBV7-8 combines with J gene TRBJ2-5; D ambiguous. The assigned J gene may be wrong: the sequence end matches TRBJ2-7 better. Germline V gives CDR1 SGHVS, CDR2 FQNEAQ. The CDR3 runs to 12 residues. The CDR3: CASSLNSYEQYF. The CDR3 DNA is TGTGCCAGCAGCTTAAATAGCTACGAGCAGTACTTC.

The genes are TRBV20-1 and TRBJ2-1; perhaps TRBD2 as D (5 bases). The V gene's germline CDR1 is DFQATT and CDR2 SNEGSKA (reference sequence). V shed 1 base and J shed 10 bases, with 8 bases lying between them. The CDR3 spans 11 residues. CDR3 residues: CSARGTPEQFF. Written as DNA, the CDR3 is TGCAGTGCTAGAGGGACTCCCGAGCAGTTCTTC.

This clone has just one count. CDR3 amino acids: CASSVQRTGELFF. The DNA of the CDR3 is TGCGCCAGCAGTGTTCAGCGCACCGGGGAGCTGTTTTTT. The J gene is TRBJ2-2, the V gene TRBV10-1; D gene ambiguous. Germline lookup yields CDR1 WNHNN and CDR2 SYGVQD (reference sequence). The V end was cut by 4 bases, the J end by 4 bases, with 7 bases between. This CDR3 has 13 residues.

This clone was seen once. The chain uses TRBV15 and TRBJ1-1; 7 bases are a match to TRBD1. CDR1 and CDR2 (germline): LNHNV, YYDKDF (reference sequence). This CDR3 is 14 amino acids long. The trim removed 3 bases at V and 7 bases at J, leaving 8 bases unmatched. The chain's CDR3 is CATSRDTGVDEAFF. CDR3 in DNA: TGTGCCACCAGCAGGGATACAGGGGTGGATGAAGCTTTCTTT. Complete variable domain (other parts from reference TRBV15 and TRBJ1-1): DAMVIQNPRYQVTQFGKPVTLSCSQTLNHNVMYWYQQKSSQAPKLLFHYYDKDFNNEADTPDNFQSRRPNTSFCFLDIRSPGLGDTAMYLCATSRDTGVDEAFFGQGTRLTVV.

The chain couples TRBV18 to TRBJ2-3, with D possibly matching TRBD1 (5 bases). This CDR3 spans 17 amino acids. Trimming removed 2 bases at V and 2 bases at J, with 17 bases between. Germline CDR1 is KGHSH and CDR2 is LQKENI. The CDR3 loop is CASSPGRWTFPTDTQYF. The CDR3 DNA follows: TGTGCCAGCTCACCAGGGCGGTGGACATTTCCCACAGATACGCAGTATTTT.

This chain links TRBV28 with TRBJ2-7; D uncertain. This CDR3 comprises 12 residues. Germline V gene sequence: CDR1 MDHEN, CDR2 SYDVKM. Trimming stripped 0 bases from V and 13 bases from J, with 13 bases between. The CDR3 DNA follows: TGTGCCAGCAGTTTATGGCAGGATAAAAATTACTTC. Translation gives CASSLWQDKNYF.

V is TRBV28 and J is TRBJ1-3, with D unresolved. The germline V and J ends were trimmed by 4 bases and 0 bases, with 10 bases remaining between them. The CDR3 is 15 residues long. CDR1 and CDR2 from the germline V gene are MDHEN and SYDVKM. This CDR3 reads CASSSPAGSGNTIYF. CDR3 nucleotides: TGTGCCAGCAGTTCCCCGGCGGGCTCTGGAAACACCATATATTTT.

The chain combines TRBV5-1 with TRBJ2-2; tentatively, D is TRBD2 (5 bases). The V and J ends lost 0 bases and 4 bases respectively, with 13 bases between them. The V gene's germline CDR1 is SGHRS and CDR2 YFSETQ. The CDR3 runs to 16 residues. In DNA, the CDR3 is TGCGCCAGCAGCTTGGAACTCCCCGAGGGCACCGGGGAGCTGTTTTTT. Encoded protein: CASSLELPEGTGELFF. The entire variable domain, with the rest obtained from reference TRBV5-1 and TRBJ2-2, is as follows: KAGVTQTPRYLIKTRGQQVTLSCSPISGHRSVSWYQQTPGQGLQFLFEYFSETQRNKGNFPGRFSGRQFSNSRSEMNVSTLELGDSALYLCASSLELPEGTGELFFGEGSRLTVL.

The V call is TRBV5-4, the J call TRBJ2-2, with D possibly TRBD2 on 5 matching bases. Germline assignment: CDR1 SGHNT and CDR2 YYREEE (reference sequence). The V and J ends lost 3 bases and 5 bases respectively, with 11 bases between them. The CDR3 totals 14 residues. CDR3 protein: CASSWVSGTGELFF. CDR3 sequence (DNA): TGTGCCAGCAGCTGGGTGAGCGGAACCGGGGAGCTGTTTTTT.

The chain has TRBV7-3 and TRBJ1-6; unclear D gene. Trimming shortened V by 2 bases and J by 3 bases, and 2 bases separated the two germline ends. Per germline, CDR1 SGHTA and CDR2 FQGTGA. The CDR3 is made up of 13 amino acids. For the CDR3, the DNA is TGTGCCAGCAGCTTACACTATAATTCACCCCTCCACTTT. It codes for CASSLHYNSPLHF.

The genes are TRBV27 and TRBJ2-3; D perhaps matches TRBD1 (8 bases). The germline V and J ends were trimmed by 3 bases and 5 bases, with 12 bases remaining between them. This CDR3 has 14 amino acids. Germline lookup yields CDR1 MNHEY and CDR2 SMNVEV (reference sequence). For the CDR3, the DNA is TGTGCCAGCAGTTTCTACAGGGGGGGAGATACGCAGTATTTT. Translating gives CASSFYRGGDTQYF.

V gene TRBV15 combines with J gene TRBJ1-6; 7 bases map to TRBD1. The germline gives CDR1 LNHNV, CDR2 YYDKDF (reference sequence). V lost 4 bases to trimming and J lost 10 bases; unmatched junction nucleotides: 13. The CDR3 length is 16 residues. CDR3 coding DNA: TGTGCCACCAGCATAGACTACCGGGACAGTGGCTCACCCCTCCACTTT. Translating it yields CATSIDYRDSGSPLHF.

The V call is TRBV5-1, the J call TRBJ1-2, with TRBD1 matching over 7 bases. This CDR3 has 15 amino acids. The germline V gene encodes CDR1 SGHRS and CDR2 YFSETQ. V shed 4 bases and J 0 bases; nucleotides not matched to a gene: 6. The CDR3 loop reads CASSQGGPPNYGYTF. The CDR3 DNA reads as TGCGCCAGCAGCCAGGGGGGACCGCCTAACTATGGCTACACCTTC.

The chain recombines TRBV11-3 with TRBJ1-1, with D perhaps TRBD1 (5 bases). The CDR3 sequence is 15 residues long. Trimming shortened V by 4 bases and J by 2 bases, and 14 bases separated the two germline ends. CDR1 is SGHNT, CDR2 YENEEA, per germline. CDR3 residues: CASSWRYRYNTEAFF. The CDR3 coding sequence is TGTGCCAGCAGCTGGAGATACAGGTATAACACTGAAGCTTTCTTT.

V usage is TRBV5-6 and J usage is TRBJ2-3, with TRBD2 identical over 8 bases. V shed 4 bases and J 5 bases; nucleotides not matched to a gene: 9. This CDR3 has 15 residues. The germline V gene encodes CDR1 SGHDT and CDR2 YYEEEE. The CDR3 DNA reads as TGTGCCAGCAGCCCAGTGGCGGGGGGTATAGATACGCAGTATTTT. Protein sequence: CASSPVAGGIDTQYF. The full variable domain, its missing parts supplied by reference TRBV5-6 and TRBJ2-3, is DAGVTQSPTHLIKTRGQQVTLRCSPKSGHDTVSWYQQALGQGPQFIFQYYEEEERQRGNFPDRFSGHQFPNYSSELNVNALLLGDSALYLCASSPVAGGIDTQYFGPGTRLTVL.

V and J are TRBV5-4 and TRBJ1-2, with TRBD1 identical over 11 bases. Germline V gene sequence: CDR1 SGHNT, CDR2 YYREEE (reference sequence). With V trimmed by 4 bases and J by 5 bases, 10 bases remained unmatched. The CDR3 runs to 16 residues. CDR3 amino acids: CASSLRRDRGGYGYTF. CDR3 nucleotides: TGTGCCAGCAGCCTCCGCCGGGACAGGGGGGGGTATGGCTACACCTTC.

The V call is TRBV7-6, the J call TRBJ2-1, with TRBD2 identical over 11 bases. Per germline, CDR1 SGHVS and CDR2 FNYEAQ. The CDR3 length is 15 residues. Trimming removed 4 bases from V and 5 bases from J; junction bases left unmatched: 4. The CDR3 coding sequence is TGTGCCAGCAGCTCCGGGACTAGCGGACACAATGAGCAGTTCTTC. Encoded protein: CASSSGTSGHNEQFF.

The chain joins TRBV4-1 to TRBJ2-3; TRBD2 matches at 9 bases. J lost 4 bases, V lost 4 bases, and 3 bases had no gene match. This CDR3 is built from 14 residues. Germline V gene lookup returns CDR1 MGHRA and CDR2 YSYEKL. CDR3: CASSLGLAPDTQYF. The CDR3 DNA reads TGCGCCAGCAGCCTCGGACTAGCGCCAGATACGCAGTATTTT.

This chain joins TRBV9 and TRBJ2-6, with D possibly TRBD1 on 6 matching bases. Germline CDR1 is SGDLS and CDR2 is YYNGEE. The CDR3 sequence is 15 residues long. Trimming removed 7 bases at V and 4 bases at J, with 15 bases between. As DNA, the CDR3 is TGTGCCAGCGGAGCTACAGGGTTAGGGGCCAACGTCCTGACTTTC. Amino acids: CASGATGLGANVLTF.

A note on this clone: The sample has other DNA sequences that encode this CDR3 too. The V gene is TRBV5-1, the J gene TRBJ1-1; 8 nucleotides agree with TRBD1. V dropped 10 bases and J dropped 4; count of bases not matched to a gene: 9. The CDR3 spans 13 residues. Germline-derived CDR1 and CDR2 are SGHRS and YFSETQ. The CDR3 is CASSFTGGTEAFF. For the CDR3, the DNA is TGCGCCTCTTCGTTCACAGGGGGCACTGAAGCTTTCTTT.

The chain uses TRBV15 and TRBJ2-1, with unresolved D. V gave up 5 bases and J gave up 6 bases, with 14 bases separating them. CDR1 and CDR2 from the germline V gene are LNHNV and YYDKDF (reference sequence). CDR3 length equals 14 residues. CDR3 residues: CATSRRLTGNEQFF. CDR3 coding DNA: TGTGCCACCAGCCGAAGGCTGACTGGCAATGAGCAGTTCTTC.

The chain joins TRBV4-1 to TRBJ2-7, with 8 bases that match TRBD1. J lost 2 bases, V lost 0 bases, and 6 bases had no gene match. Germline loops: CDR1 MGHRA, CDR2 YSYEKL. This CDR3 region has 16 residues. CDR3 region: CASSQEGTGGTYEQYF. DNA for the CDR3: TGCGCCAGCAGCCAAGAAGGAACAGGGGGAACCTACGAGCAGTACTTC.

V gene TRBV9 combines with J gene TRBJ1-6; D is possibly TRBD1 (6 bases). The V gene lost 0 bases and the J gene lost 6 bases, with 13 bases spanning the gap. The CDR3 sequence is 16 residues long. The germline V gene has CDR1 SGDLS and CDR2 YYNGEE. CDR3 residues: CASSVDPGVGNSPLHF. The CDR3 DNA reads TGTGCCAGCAGCGTAGACCCAGGGGTGGGTAATTCACCCCTCCACTTT.

This chain links TRBV6-1 with TRBJ1-2; D is unresolved. From germline, CDR1 is MNHNS and CDR2 SASEGT. This CDR3 has 14 residues. Trimming left V 11 bases short and J 2 bases short, with 18 bases between. The CDR3 loop is CAAVVLGGNYGYTF. The CDR3 coding sequence is TGTGCCGCCGTGGTCCTTGGCGGGAACTATGGCTACACCTTC.

This clone has only one observation. The V and J genes are TRBV28 and TRBJ1-2; maybe TRBD1 (5 bases). Germline-derived CDR1 and CDR2 are MDHEN and SYDVKM. Trimming cost V 7 bases and J 6 bases, with 15 bases left between them. CDR3 length equals 13 residues. The CDR3 protein is CASTLPGFDGYTF. CDR3 coding DNA: TGTGCCAGCACCCTCCCAGGGTTCGATGGCTACACCTTC.

V usage is TRBV7-3 and J usage is TRBJ2-1; TRBD1 matches 9 bases. J was trimmed by 6 bases and V by 0 bases; bases with no gene match: 6. The germline V gene encodes CDR1 SGHTA and CDR2 FQGTGA. The CDR3 extends over 16 amino acids. CDR3 residues: CASSLTFTGGRNEQFF. The CDR3 DNA sequence: TGTGCCAGCAGCTTAACGTTCACAGGGGGCCGCAATGAGCAGTTCTTC.

This clone has more than one count but fewer than ten. The CDR3 loop reads CASSFRGSGASTDTQYF. The DNA for the CDR3 is TGTGCCAGCAGCTTCCGAGGCAGCGGCGCTAGCACAGATACGCAGTATTTT. The chain carries TRBV11-3 and TRBJ2-3; D perhaps matches TRBD2 (5 bases). Trimming shortened V by 3 bases and J by 0 bases, and 16 bases separated the two germline ends. Germline CDR1 is SGHNT and CDR2 is YENEEA. The CDR3 runs to 17 residues. Drawing the rest from reference TRBV11-3 and TRBJ2-3, the complete variable domain is EAGVVQSPRYKIIEKKQPVAFWCNPISGHNTLYWYLQNLGQGPELLIRYENEEAVDDSQLPKDRFSAERLKGVDSTLKIQPAELGDSAVYLCASSFRGSGASTDTQYFGPGTRLTVL.

In this sample, this clone turned up a few times. The rearrangement links TRBV15 to TRBJ2-7; D is possibly TRBD1 (6 bases). Trimming removed 7 bases from V and 5 bases from J, with 18 bases in between. Germline V gene sequence: CDR1 LNHNV, CDR2 YYDKDF (reference sequence). CDR3 length: 14 residues. The CDR3 DNA reads as TGTGCCACCAAAAGGGCACAGGGTTTCCACGAGCAGTACTTC. It yields the protein CATKRAQGFHEQYF. The variable domain in full, with the rest retrieved from reference TRBV15 and TRBJ2-7, is DAMVIQNPRYQVTQFGKPVTLSCSQTLNHNVMYWYQQKSSQAPKLLFHYYDKDFNNEADTPDNFQSRRPNTSFCFLDIRSPGLGDTAMYLCATKRAQGFHEQYFGPGTRLTVT.

The rearrangement joins TRBV5-5 to TRBJ1-1; 8 bases align to TRBD1. CDR1 is SGHKS, CDR2 YYEKEE, per germline (reference sequence). V trimming: 0 bases; J trimming: 4 bases; junction bases outside the gene matches: 20. CDR3 size: 20 residues. The CDR3 spells CASSLAGQGAFSQWVTEAFF. Here the CDR3 DNA reads TGTGCCAGCAGCTTGGCCGGGCAGGGGGCATTTTCTCAGTGGGTCACTGAAGCTTTCTTT.

The chain is built from TRBV5-4 and TRBJ2-2; 12 bases fit TRBD2. The germline V gene has CDR1 SGHNT and CDR2 YYREEE (reference sequence). V gave up 4 bases and J gave up 4 bases; unmatched junction bases: 5. There are 16 residues in the CDR3. The CDR3 DNA sequence: TGTGCCAGCAGCCCGCTAGCGGGGGGGACCACCGGGGAGCTGTTTTTT. Translation gives CASSPLAGGTTGELFF.